This T cell receptor (beta chain) was captured in a study of cytomegalovirus exposure and HLA in healthy donors. Study-level results: Near-uniform donor sequencing depth was presumed by presence/absence analyses. In terms of immune exposure information, only CMV serostatus was available. The investigators catalogued 180 or so TCR beta chains as cytomegalovirus-associated.

60 Vbeta and 13 Jbeta primers were used in PCR. Repertoires were generated with immunoSEQ multiplex PCR, while TCRdb's copy carries only in-frame clones and drops some. The sample records 72,000 or so clones, approximately 72% being singletons. Note on this clone: What it binds is unknown.

The V end was cut by 5 bases, the J end by 3 bases, with 14 bases between. CDR1 and CDR2 (germline): SGHVS, FQNEAQ. This CDR3 region has 14 residues. This receptor was obtained from a woman in her twenties or thirties in good health and CMV-seropositive. J is TRBJ2-7 and V is TRBV7-8, with D possibly being TRBD2 (5 bases). The specimen sequenced was PBMCs. The CDR3 is CASSPTGSVYEQYF. As DNA, the CDR3 is TGTGCCAGCAGCCCGACGGGATCCGTCTACGAGCAGTACTTC.